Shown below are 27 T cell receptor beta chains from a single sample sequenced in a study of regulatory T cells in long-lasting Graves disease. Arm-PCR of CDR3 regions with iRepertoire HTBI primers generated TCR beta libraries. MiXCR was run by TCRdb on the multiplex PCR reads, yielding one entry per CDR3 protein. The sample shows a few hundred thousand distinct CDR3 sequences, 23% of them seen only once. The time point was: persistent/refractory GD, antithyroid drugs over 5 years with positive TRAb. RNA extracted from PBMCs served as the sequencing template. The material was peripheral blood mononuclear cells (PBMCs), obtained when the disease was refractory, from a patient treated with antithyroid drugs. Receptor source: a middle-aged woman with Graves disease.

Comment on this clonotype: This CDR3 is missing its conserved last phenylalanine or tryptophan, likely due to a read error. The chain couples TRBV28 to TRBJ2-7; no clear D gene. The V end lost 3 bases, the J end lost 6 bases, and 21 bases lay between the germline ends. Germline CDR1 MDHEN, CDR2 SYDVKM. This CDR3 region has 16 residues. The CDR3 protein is CASSFLTRELYGEQYL. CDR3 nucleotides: TGTGCCAGCAGTTTCCTTACAAGAGAGTTGTATGGCGAGCAGTACCTC.

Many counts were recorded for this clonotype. The CDR3 nucleotides read TGTGCCAGCAGTGAAGAAGAGAGTTCCTACGAGCAGTACTTC. Translating it yields CASSEEESSYEQYF. The chain joins TRBV2 to TRBJ2-7; D is unclear. The CDR3 length is 14 residues. Trimming took 1 base from V and 1 from J, leaving 8 bases between them. The germline gives CDR1 SNHLY, CDR2 FYNNEI.

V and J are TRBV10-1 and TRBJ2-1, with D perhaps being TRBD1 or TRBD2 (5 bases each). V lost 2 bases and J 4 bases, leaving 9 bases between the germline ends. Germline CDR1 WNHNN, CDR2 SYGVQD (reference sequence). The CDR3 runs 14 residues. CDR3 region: CASSEPGTYNEQFF. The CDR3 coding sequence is TGCGCCAGCAGTGAGCCCGGGACGTACAATGAGCAGTTCTTC.

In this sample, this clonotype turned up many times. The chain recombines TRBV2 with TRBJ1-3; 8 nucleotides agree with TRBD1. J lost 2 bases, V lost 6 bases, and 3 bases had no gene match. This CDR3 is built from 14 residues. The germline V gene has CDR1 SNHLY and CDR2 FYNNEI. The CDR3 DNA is TGTGCCAGCAGCCTCAGGGGGCCTGGAAACACCATATATTTT. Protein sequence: CASSLRGPGNTIYF.

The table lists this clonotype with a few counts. Here the CDR3 DNA reads TGTGCCAGCAGTCTCCGGGCGGGTCAGCCCCAGCATTTT. Its protein is CASSLRAGQPQHF. This sequence joins TRBV5-5 and TRBJ1-5; the D is unclear. Germline CDR1 and CDR2: SGHKS and YYEKEE (reference sequence). CDR3 size: 13 residues. Trimming shortened V by 5 bases and J by 6 bases, and 12 bases separated the two germline ends.

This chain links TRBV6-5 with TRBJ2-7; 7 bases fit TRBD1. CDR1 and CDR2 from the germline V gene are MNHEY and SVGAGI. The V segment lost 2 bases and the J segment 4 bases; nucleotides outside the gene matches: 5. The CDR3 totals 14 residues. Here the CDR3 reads CASSYKAGGYEQYF. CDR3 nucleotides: TGTGCCAGCAGTTACAAGGCAGGGGGATACGAGCAGTACTTC.

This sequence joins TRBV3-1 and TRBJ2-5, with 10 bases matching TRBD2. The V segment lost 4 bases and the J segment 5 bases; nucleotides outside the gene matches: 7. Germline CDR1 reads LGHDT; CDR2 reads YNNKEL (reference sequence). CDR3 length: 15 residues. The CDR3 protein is CASSRASGRDETQYF. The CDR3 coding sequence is TGTGCCAGCAGCCGAGCTAGCGGGAGAGATGAGACCCAGTACTTC.

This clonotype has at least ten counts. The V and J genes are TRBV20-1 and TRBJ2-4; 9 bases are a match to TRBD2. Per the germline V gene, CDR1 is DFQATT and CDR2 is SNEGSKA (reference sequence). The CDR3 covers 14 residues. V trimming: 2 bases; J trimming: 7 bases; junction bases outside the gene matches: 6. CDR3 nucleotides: TGCAGTGCTAGATTATTAGCGGGAGAGAACATTCAGTACTTC. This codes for CSARLLAGENIQYF.

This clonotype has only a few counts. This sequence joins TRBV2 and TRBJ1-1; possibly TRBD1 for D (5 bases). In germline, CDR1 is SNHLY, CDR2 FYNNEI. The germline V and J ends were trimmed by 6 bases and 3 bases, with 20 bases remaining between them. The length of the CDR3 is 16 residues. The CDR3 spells CASSLVFPRVYTEAFF. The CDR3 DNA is TGTGCCAGCAGCTTAGTGTTCCCCAGGGTGTACACTGAAGCTTTCTTT.

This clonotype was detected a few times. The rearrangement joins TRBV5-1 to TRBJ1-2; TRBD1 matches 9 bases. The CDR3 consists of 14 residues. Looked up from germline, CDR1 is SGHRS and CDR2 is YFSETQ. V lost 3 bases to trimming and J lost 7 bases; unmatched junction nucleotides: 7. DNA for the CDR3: TGCGCCAGCAGCTCCGGACAGGGGATGTCTGGCTACACCTTC. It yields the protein CASSSGQGMSGYTF. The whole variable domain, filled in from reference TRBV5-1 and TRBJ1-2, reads KAGVTQTPRYLIKTRGQQVTLSCSPISGHRSVSWYQQTPGQGLQFLFEYFSETQRNKGNFPGRFSGRQFSNSRSEMNVSTLELGDSALYLCASSSGQGMSGYTFGSGTRLTVV.

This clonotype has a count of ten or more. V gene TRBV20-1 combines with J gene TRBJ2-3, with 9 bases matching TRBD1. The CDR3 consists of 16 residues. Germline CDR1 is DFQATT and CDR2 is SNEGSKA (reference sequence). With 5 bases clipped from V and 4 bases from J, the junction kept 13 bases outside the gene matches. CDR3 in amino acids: CSAFDRQGDGADTQYF. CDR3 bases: TGCAGTGCTTTCGACCGACAGGGGGATGGAGCAGATACGCAGTATTTT.

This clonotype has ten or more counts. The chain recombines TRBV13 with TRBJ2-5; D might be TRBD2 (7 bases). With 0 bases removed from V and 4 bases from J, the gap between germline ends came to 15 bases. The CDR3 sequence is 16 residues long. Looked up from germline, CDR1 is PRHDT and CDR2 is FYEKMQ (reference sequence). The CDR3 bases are TGTGCCAGCAGCTTAGGTCCTAGCGGAGGGGGAGAGACCCAGTACTTC. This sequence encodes CASSLGPSGGGETQYF.

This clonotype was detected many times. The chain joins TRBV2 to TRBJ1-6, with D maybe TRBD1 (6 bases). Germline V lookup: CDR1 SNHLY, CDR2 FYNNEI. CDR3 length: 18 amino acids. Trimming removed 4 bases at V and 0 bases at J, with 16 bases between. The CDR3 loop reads CASSAGARGSSYNSPLHF. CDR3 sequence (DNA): TGTGCCAGCAGTGCGGGGGCCCGCGGAAGCTCCTATAATTCACCCCTCCACTTT.

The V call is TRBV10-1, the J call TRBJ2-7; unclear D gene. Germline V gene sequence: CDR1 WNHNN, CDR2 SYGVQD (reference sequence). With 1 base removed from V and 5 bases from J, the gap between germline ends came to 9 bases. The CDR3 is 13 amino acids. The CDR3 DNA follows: TGCGCCAGCAGTGAGTTTGGGAACCACGAGCAGTACTTC. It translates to CASSEFGNHEQYF.

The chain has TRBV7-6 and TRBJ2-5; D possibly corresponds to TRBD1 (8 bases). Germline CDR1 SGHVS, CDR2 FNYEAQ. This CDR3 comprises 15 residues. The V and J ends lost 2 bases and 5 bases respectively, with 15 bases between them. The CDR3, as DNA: TGTGCCAGCAGCTTACACGTACAGGGGGGGGAGACCCAGTACTTC. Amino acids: CASSLHVQGGETQYF.

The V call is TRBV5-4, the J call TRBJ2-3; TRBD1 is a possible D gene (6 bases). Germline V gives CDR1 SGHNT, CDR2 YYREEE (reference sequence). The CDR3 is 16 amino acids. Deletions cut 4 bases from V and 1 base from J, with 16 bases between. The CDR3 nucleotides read TGTGCCAGCAGCCCTGATCCAGGGGACGGCACAGATACGCAGTATTTT. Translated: CASSPDPGDGTDTQYF.

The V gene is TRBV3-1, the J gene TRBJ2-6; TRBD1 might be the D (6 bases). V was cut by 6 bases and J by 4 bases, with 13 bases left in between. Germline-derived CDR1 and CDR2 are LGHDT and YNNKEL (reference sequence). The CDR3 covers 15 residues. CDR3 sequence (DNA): TGTGCCAGCAGAAAGACAGGCGCGGGGGCCAACGTCCTGACTTTC. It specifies CASRKTGAGANVLTF.

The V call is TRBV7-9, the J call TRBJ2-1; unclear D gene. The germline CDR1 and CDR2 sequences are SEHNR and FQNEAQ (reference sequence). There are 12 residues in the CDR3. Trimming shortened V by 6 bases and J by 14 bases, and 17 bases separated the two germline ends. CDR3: CASSNPGHWKFF. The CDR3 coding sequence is TGTGCCAGCAGTAACCCGGGCCATTGGAAGTTCTTC.

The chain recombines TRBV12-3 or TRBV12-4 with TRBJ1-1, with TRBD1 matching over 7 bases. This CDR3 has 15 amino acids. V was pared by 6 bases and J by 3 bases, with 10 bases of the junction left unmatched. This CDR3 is CASRGDSLKDTEAFF. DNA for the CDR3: TGTGCCAGCAGGGGGGACAGCCTCAAGGACACTGAAGCTTTCTTT.

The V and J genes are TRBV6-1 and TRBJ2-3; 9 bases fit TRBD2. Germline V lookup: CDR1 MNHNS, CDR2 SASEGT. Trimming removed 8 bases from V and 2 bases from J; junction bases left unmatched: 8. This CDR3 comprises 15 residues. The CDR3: CASFSGRAFTDTQYF. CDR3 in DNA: TGTGCCAGCTTTAGCGGGAGAGCCTTCACAGATACGCAGTATTTT.

CDR3 sequence: CSASSDGQPGQPQHF. DNA of the CDR3: TGCAGTGCTAGTTCCGACGGCCAGCCGGGTCAGCCCCAGCATTTT. V is TRBV20-1 and J is TRBJ1-5; D remains unclear. The CDR3 runs 15 residues. Germline V gene data show CDR1 as DFQATT and CDR2 as SNEGSKA (reference sequence). Trimming took off 3 bases at V and 6 bases at J, with 18 bases between the two ends.

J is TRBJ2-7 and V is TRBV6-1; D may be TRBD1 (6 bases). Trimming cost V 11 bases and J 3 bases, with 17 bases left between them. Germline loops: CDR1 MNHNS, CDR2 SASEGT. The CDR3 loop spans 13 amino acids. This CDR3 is CAATAGDNYEQYF. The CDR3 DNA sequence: TGTGCCGCCACGGCCGGGGACAACTACGAGCAGTACTTC.

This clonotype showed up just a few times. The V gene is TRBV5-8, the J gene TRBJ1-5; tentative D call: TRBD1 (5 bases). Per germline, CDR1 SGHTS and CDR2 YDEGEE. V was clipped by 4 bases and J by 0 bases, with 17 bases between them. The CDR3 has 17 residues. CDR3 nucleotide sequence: TGTGCCAGCAGCGCGACAGTTGGAAGGAATAGCAATCAGCCCCAGCATTTT. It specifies CASSATVGRNSNQPQHF.

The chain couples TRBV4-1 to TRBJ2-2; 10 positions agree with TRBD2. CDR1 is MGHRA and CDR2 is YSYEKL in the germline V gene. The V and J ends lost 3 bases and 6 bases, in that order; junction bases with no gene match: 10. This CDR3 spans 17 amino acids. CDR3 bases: TGCGCCAGCAGCCATGTAGAGCGGGAGGGAAGGGCCGGGGAGCTGTTTTTT. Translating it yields CASSHVEREGRAGELFF.

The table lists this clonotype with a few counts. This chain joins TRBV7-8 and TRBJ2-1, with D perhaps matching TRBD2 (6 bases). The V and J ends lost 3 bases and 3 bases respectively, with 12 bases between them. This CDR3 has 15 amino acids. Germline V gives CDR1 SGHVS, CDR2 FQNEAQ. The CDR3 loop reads CASSFNERVYNEQFF. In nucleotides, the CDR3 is TGTGCCAGCAGCTTTAACGAGCGGGTCTACAATGAGCAGTTCTTC.

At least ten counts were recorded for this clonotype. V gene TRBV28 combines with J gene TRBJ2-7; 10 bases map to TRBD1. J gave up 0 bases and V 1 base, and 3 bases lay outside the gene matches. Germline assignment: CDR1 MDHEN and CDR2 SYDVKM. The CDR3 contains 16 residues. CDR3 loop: CASSLFGQGDSYEQYF. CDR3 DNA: TGTGCCAGCAGTTTATTTGGACAGGGGGACTCCTACGAGCAGTACTTC.

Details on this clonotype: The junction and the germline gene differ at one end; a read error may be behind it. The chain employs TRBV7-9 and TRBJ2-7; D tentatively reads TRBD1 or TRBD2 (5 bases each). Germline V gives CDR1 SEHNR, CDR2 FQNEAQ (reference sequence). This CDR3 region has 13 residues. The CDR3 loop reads CASSLRGSYERYF. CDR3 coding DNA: TGTGCCAGCAGCCTGAGGGGCTCCTACGAGCGGTACTTC.